Listed here are 10 T cell receptor beta chains from one sample, sequenced in a study of T cell clonotyping in hematopoietic cell transplantation. Here immunoSEQ multiplex PCR was the method, and the copy in TCRdb shows in-frame clones only, minus some. The sample holds 49,000 or so clones; roughly four fifths are singletons and the top ten take roughly 4.8%. As for time point: recipient sample about 28 days before transplant, after cytoreduction. The source was peripheral blood mononuclear cells, collected before stem cell transplant. These receptors originate from a man between 60 and 70 years old with myelodysplastic syndrome. Some clones in this sample may be carry-over from other donors' samples.

The rearrangement links TRBV6-5 to TRBJ2-7; D is perhaps TRBD1 (5 bases). Looked up from germline, CDR1 is MNHEY and CDR2 is SVGAGI. There are 14 residues in the CDR3. V lost 3 bases and J lost 1, with 10 bases in between. CDR3 bases: TGTGCCAGCAGTTATAGAGACAGATCCTACGAGCAGTACTTC. This translates into CASSYRDRSYEQYF.

V is TRBV2 and J is TRBJ2-1; D may be TRBD2 (7 bases). Deletions cut 5 bases from V and 10 bases from J, with 9 bases between. Per germline, CDR1 SNHLY and CDR2 FYNNEI. The CDR3 spans 11 residues. CDR3 amino acids: CASSPGGEQFF. CDR3 in DNA: TGTGCCAGCAGTCCGGGGGGCGAGCAGTTCTTC.

V is TRBV5-4 and J is TRBJ2-5; possibly TRBD2 for D (5 bases). The CDR3 runs to 15 residues. V was trimmed by 2 bases and J by 0 bases, leaving 11 bases between them. Germline values: CDR1 SGHNT, CDR2 YYREEE (reference sequence). The CDR3 sequence: CASSFGVKDQETQYF. The DNA for the CDR3 is TGTGCCAGCAGCTTCGGGGTGAAGGACCAAGAGACCCAGTACTTC.

The chain links TRBV2 to TRBJ2-7, with D possibly matching TRBD1 (5 bases). V lost 1 base to trimming and J lost 4 bases, with 11 bases between them. The CDR3 spans 14 residues. The germline gives CDR1 SNHLY, CDR2 FYNNEI. The CDR3 protein is CASSEEPGIYEQYF. The CDR3 bases are TGTGCCAGCAGTGAAGAACCAGGGATTTACGAGCAGTACTTC. Full variable domain (remainder filled in from reference TRBV2 and TRBJ2-7): EPEVTQTPSHQVTQMGQEVILRCVPISNHLYFYWYRQILGQKVEFLVSFYNNEISEKSEIFDDQFSVERPDGSNFTLKIRSTKLEDSAMYFCASSEEPGIYEQYFGPGTRLTVT.

The CDR3 DNA is TGCGCCAGCAGCCGCAACTCTGGGAGCTCCTACAATGAGCAGTTCTTC. It translates to CASSRNSGSSYNEQFF. The rearrangement links TRBV4-3 to TRBJ2-1; D is possibly TRBD2 (5 bases). The V gene's germline CDR1 is LGHNA and CDR2 YSLEER. The V and J ends lost 4 bases and 0 bases respectively, with 13 bases between them. The CDR3 length is 16 residues.

This chain joins TRBV2 and TRBJ1-1; TRBD1 matches at 10 bases. V was pared by 6 bases and J by 5 bases, with 15 bases of the junction left unmatched. The CDR3 sequence is 17 residues long. Germline CDR1 SNHLY, CDR2 FYNNEI. Here the CDR3 DNA reads TGTGCCAGCAGGCCCATTTCCGGGACAGGGGAGCGAACTGAAGCTTTCTTT. Amino acid sequence: CASRPISGTGERTEAFF.

V usage is TRBV19 and J usage is TRBJ2-7; D is ambiguous. From germline, CDR1 is LNHDA and CDR2 SQIVND (reference sequence). This CDR3 has 16 amino acids. V lost 0 bases, J lost 3 bases, and 15 bases lay in between. The CDR3 loop reads CASSIDPRRPLYEQYF. CDR3 coding DNA: TGTGCCAGTAGTATAGATCCCAGGCGTCCCCTCTACGAGCAGTACTTC.

The chain combines TRBV10-2 with TRBJ1-3; 10 bases line up with TRBD1. The germline V gene encodes CDR1 WSHSY and CDR2 SAAADI. The CDR3 contains 19 residues. The ends lost 3 bases at V and 3 bases at J; junction bases unmatched: 14. Here the CDR3 DNA reads TGCGCCAGCAGTGACTCCTTCTTCTCCGGGACAGGGGTTGGAAACACCATATATTTT. This gives the protein CASSDSFFSGTGVGNTIYF.

To note about this clone: Its ends do not fully match the called genes, so a read error is possible. The V and J genes are TRBV7-7 and TRBJ2-3, with D perhaps matching TRBD2 (6 bases). The CDR3 spans 13 residues. CDR1 and CDR2 from the germline V gene are SSHAT and FNYEAQ (reference sequence). The CDR3 bases are TGTGCTAGCAGTCCGACGGGGGAAGATACGCAGTATTTT. Amino acid sequence: CASSPTGEDTQYF.

This clone was picked up a small number of times. The gene calls are TRBV7-2 and TRBJ1-6; maybe TRBD1 (5 bases). Germline V CDR1 and CDR2: SGHTA, FQGNSA. CDR3 size: 14 residues. V was cut by 4 bases and J by 10 bases, with 14 bases left in between. The CDR3 protein is CASSSYGGGSPLHF. In DNA, the CDR3 is TGTGCCAGCAGCTCCTACGGGGGGGGATCACCCCTCCACTTT.